These 23 T cell receptor beta chains originate from one sample sequenced in a study of T cells in women clearing cervical HPV infection. Only in-frame clones appear in the TCRdb table, and some are missing; sequencing was by immunoSEQ multiplex PCR. This listing includes tens of thousands of clones. The sample consisted of blood buffy coat. These receptors all stem from a woman between 18 and 70 years old with a cervical HPV16 infection that either progressed to CIN3+ or cleared (not recorded which).

By frequency, this clone is medium-sized. The CDR3 goes on 3 residues after the read ends, and that part is filled in from the germline J gene. V and J are TRBV6-1 and TRBJ1-5, with D unresolved. The V and J ends lost 1 base and 4 bases respectively, with 8 bases between them. The CDR3 extends over 14 amino acids. Germline CDR1 reads MNHNS; CDR2 reads SASEGT. CDR3: CASSEGHNNQPQHF. Incomplete CDR3 DNA: TGTGCCAGCAGTGAAGGACATAATAATCAGCCC.

With respect to this clone: The sequence runs out 3 residues before the end of the CDR3; the remainder is reconstructed from the germline J gene. This chain joins TRBV2 and TRBJ1-1; D not certain. The V end was cut by 2 bases, the J end by 3 bases, with 7 bases between. The CDR3 has 13 residues. CDR1 SNHLY and CDR2 FYNNEI come from the germline V gene. The CDR3 bases that were read are TGTGCCAGCAGTGAACGTAGGGACACTGAA. Translation: CASSERRDTE. The full CDR3 protein is CASSERRDTEAFF.

Details on this clone: The read ends 3 residues before the CDR3 terminus; that terminus is restored from the germline J gene. J is TRBJ2-1 and V is TRBV20-1; 9 bases agree with TRBD2. The CDR3 is 14 amino acids. From germline, CDR1 is DFQATT and CDR2 SNEGSKA (reference sequence). V lost 3 bases and J lost 4; bases outside the gene matches: 4. CDR3 in amino acids: CSARRGGVYNEQFF. Incomplete CDR3 DNA: TGCAGTGCTAGGCGGGGGGGGGTTTACAATGAG.

As to this clone: From the germline J gene comes the end of the CDR3, since the read stops 3 residues before it. The chain carries TRBV11-3 and TRBJ2-2; D is possibly TRBD1 (5 bases). Germline values: CDR1 SGHNT, CDR2 YENEEA. Trimming took off 3 bases at V and 0 bases at J, with 8 bases between the two ends. CDR3 size: 15 residues. The CDR3 is CASSLVGANTGELFF. The DNA read from the CDR3 is TGTGCCAGCAGCTTGGTAGGGGCGAACACCGGGGAG.

Comments on this clone: Sequencing ends 3 residues short of the CDR3 end; the germline J gene provides the rest. The chain couples TRBV7-9 to TRBJ1-2; D unclear. The V gene's germline CDR1 is SEHNR and CDR2 FQNEAQ (reference sequence). The CDR3 extends over 15 amino acids. The CDR3 spells CASSPSLRADYDYTF. Partial CDR3 DNA: TGTGCCAGCAGCCCATCACTGCGGGCCGACTACGAC.

Concerning this clone: The junction and the germline gene differ at one end; a read error may be behind it. The read finishes 3 residues shy of the CDR3 end, and the germline J gene is used to complete it. V is TRBV4-2 and J is TRBJ1-5; 7 bases are a match to TRBD1. This CDR3 has 15 amino acids. CDR1 is LGHNA and CDR2 is YNFKEQ in the germline V gene. CDR3 bases read: TGCGCCAGCAGCCGCGAAAGACAGGGCTATCAGCCC. Protein: CASSRERQGYQP. The whole CDR3 sequence reads CASSRERQGYQPQHF.

A word on this clone: The CDR3 end falls 3 residues outside the read, so it is completed with the germline J gene. The rearrangement uses TRBV6-2 or TRBV6-3 and TRBJ1-4; possible D gene TRBD1, 5 bases. Germline loops: CDR1 MNHEY, CDR2 SVGEGT. This CDR3 has 17 residues. CDR3 bases read: TGTGCCAGCAGTTACTCCTCCACCGTAGCTGGGGCCAACGTA. Protein: CASSYSSTVAGANV. The entire CDR3 protein reads CASSYSSTVAGANVLFF.

About this clone: Read data end 3 residues before the CDR3 end; the end is taken from the germline J gene. The chain employs TRBV5-1 and TRBJ2-7, with TRBD1 identical over 10 bases. The J segment lost 1 base and the V segment lost 4 bases, leaving 2 bases of the junction unmatched. CDR3 length equals 14 residues. Looked up from germline, CDR1 is SGHRS and CDR2 is YFSETQ. Here the CDR3 reads CASSVGQGSYEQYF. CDR3 bases read: TGCGCCAGCAGCGTGGGACAGGGGTCCTACGAG.

A word on this clone: Sequencing ends 3 residues short of the CDR3 end; the germline J gene provides the rest. This chain links TRBV18 with TRBJ2-4, with a tentative D call TRBD1 (5 bases). The CDR3 is 18 amino acids. CDR1 KGHSH and CDR2 LQKENI come from the germline V gene. The sequenced CDR3 bases are TGTGCCAGCTCACCGGAGTTTATGACAGTCGGGTCCAACTATGGT. As protein: CASSPEFMTVGSNYG. The full CDR3 reads CASSPEFMTVGSNYGQYF.

A note on this clone: The missing CDR3 end, 3 residues past where the read stops, is filled in from the germline J gene. The chain recombines TRBV19 with TRBJ1-1; D is unclear. Germline V lookup: CDR1 LNHDA, CDR2 SQIVND (reference sequence). The CDR3 has 12 amino acids. V lost 3 bases and J 2 bases, leaving 4 bases between the germline ends. The DNA read from the CDR3 is TGTGCCAGTAGTATGTCAAACACTGAA. Amino acid sequence: CASSMSNTE. The complete CDR3 sequence is CASSMSNTEAFF.

As regards this clone: The read terminates 3 residues before the CDR3 end, so the remaining end is supplied by the germline J gene. This chain uses TRBV7-2 with TRBJ1-1, with D unclear. The V gene lost 6 bases and the J gene lost 4 bases, with 18 bases spanning the gap. CDR1 is SGHTA, CDR2 FQGNSA, per germline. The CDR3 totals 15 residues. The CDR3 is CASRSERARGTEAFF. The part of the CDR3 DNA that was read is TGTGCCAGCAGGTCGGAGCGGGCGCGTGGCACTGAA.

As regards this clone: From the germline J gene comes the end of the CDR3, since the read stops 3 residues before it. This rearrangement joins TRBV5-1 to TRBJ1-1; TRBD1 aligns across 7 bases. V was pared by 0 bases and J by 7 bases, with 3 bases of the junction left unmatched. Germline CDR1 is SGHRS and CDR2 is YFSETQ. The CDR3 covers 13 residues. CDR3 DNA, as far as it was read: TGCGCCAGCAGCTTGGCAGGGGGATATGAA. Translated: CASSLAGGYE. The whole CDR3 sequence reads CASSLAGGYEAFF.

About this clone itself: Read sequence stops 3 residues before the CDR3 end, and the germline J gene provides the missing end. The chain has TRBV7-2 and TRBJ2-5; D unresolved. The CDR3 spans 12 residues. Germline lookup yields CDR1 SGHTA and CDR2 FQGNSA. Trimming cost V 5 bases and J 5 bases, with 9 bases left between them. Partial CDR3 DNA: TGTGCCAGCAGCAATCACCGGGAGACC. This encodes CASSNHRET. The CDR3, in full, reads CASSNHRETQYF.

Of note for this clone: Read sequence stops 3 residues before the CDR3 end, and the germline J gene provides the missing end. The rearrangement joins TRBV19 to TRBJ1-3, with D perhaps TRBD1 (6 bases). Trimming removed 3 bases at V and 2 bases at J, with 17 bases between. From germline, CDR1 is LNHDA and CDR2 SQIVND (reference sequence). The CDR3 has 17 residues. The sequenced CDR3 bases are TGTGCCAGTAGTATGCCGACAGGAGGAAGAGCTGGAAACACC. It translates to CASSMPTGGRAGNT. In full, the CDR3 is CASSMPTGGRAGNTIYF.

Worth noting for this clone: The read ends 3 residues early relative to the CDR3; the germline J gene fills the gap. This sequence joins TRBV7-9 and TRBJ1-1, with D unresolved. CDR1 is SEHNR and CDR2 is FQNEAQ in the germline V gene (reference sequence). The CDR3 totals 15 residues. CDR3 loop: CASSPSLRADYEAFF. The part of the CDR3 DNA that was read is TGTGCCAGCAGCCCATCACTGCGGGCCGACTACGAG. The entire variable domain, with the rest obtained from reference TRBV7-9 and TRBJ1-1, is as follows: DTGVSQNPRHKITKRGQNVTFRCDPISEHNRLYWYRQTLGQGPEFLTYFQNEAQLEKSRLLSDRFSAERPKGSFSTLEIQRTEQGDSAMYLCASSPSLRADYEAFFGQGTRLTVV.

Details on this clone: The read gets to within 3 residues of the CDR3 end, and the germline J gene fills in the rest. The V call is TRBV20-1, the J call TRBJ1-6, with a possible D match to TRBD1 (5 bases). CDR1 DFQATT and CDR2 SNEGSKA come from the germline V gene (reference sequence). The CDR3 is 13 residues long. With 4 bases removed from V and 8 bases from J, the gap between germline ends came to 12 bases. The DNA read from the CDR3 is TGCAGTGCTAAGGGCAGGGATTATTCACCC. It yields the protein CSAKGRDYSP. The whole CDR3 sequence reads CSAKGRDYSPLHF.

Comments on this clone: The read is 3 residues too short to cover the CDR3 end, so that end is filled in from the germline J gene. The V call is TRBV6-2 or TRBV6-3, the J call TRBJ2-3; 7 nucleotides agree with TRBD1. The CDR3 loop spans 14 amino acids. V lost 6 bases and J lost 3; bases outside the gene matches: 6. Germline-derived CDR1 and CDR2 are MNHEY and SVGEGT. The part of the CDR3 DNA that was read is TGTGCCAGCAGACATACAGGGGAAACAGATACG. Amino acids: CASRHTGETDT. The whole CDR3 protein is CASRHTGETDTQYF.

As to this clone: The sequenced fragment ends 3 residues before the CDR3 boundary, so the rest is inferred from the germline J gene. The chain joins TRBV30 to TRBJ1-6, with D perhaps TRBD1 (6 bases). Trimming shortened V by 2 bases and J by 6 bases, and 14 bases separated the two germline ends. The germline V gene encodes CDR1 GTSNPN and CDR2 SVGIG (reference sequence). This CDR3 comprises 15 residues. The CDR3 region is CAWSSPDRVNSPLHF. The CDR3 bases that were read are TGTGCCTGGAGTTCCCCGGACAGAGTTAATTCACCC.

In regard to this clone: The read is 3 residues too short to cover the CDR3 end, so that end is filled in from the germline J gene. This chain links TRBV20-1 with TRBJ2-3; 7 positions match TRBD1. V trimming: 1 base; J trimming: 2 bases; junction bases outside the gene matches: 9. Germline V gene data show CDR1 as DFQATT and CDR2 as SNEGSKA (reference sequence). The CDR3 length is 16 residues. CDR3 sequence: CSARVSTGIDTDTQYF. The sequenced part of the CDR3 DNA is TGCAGTGCTAGAGTCTCGACAGGGATTGACACAGATACG.

As concerns this clone: The read terminates 3 residues before the CDR3 end, so the remaining end is supplied by the germline J gene. This chain joins TRBV2 and TRBJ2-7; D might be TRBD1 (6 bases). The ends were cut back, 5 bases at V and 6 bases at J, with 11 bases in the middle. The CDR3 extends over 12 amino acids. Germline V gives CDR1 SNHLY, CDR2 FYNNEI. The chain's CDR3 is CASSSQGSEQYF. The DNA read from the CDR3 is TGTGCCAGCAGTTCACAGGGATCCGAG.

Concerning this clone itself: Coverage ceases 3 residues before the CDR3 finishes, and the germline J gene fills in the end. This chain links TRBV20-1 with TRBJ2-5; D is perhaps TRBD2 (6 bases). V lost 6 bases and J 5 bases, leaving 16 bases between the germline ends. The CDR3 covers 13 residues. Per germline, CDR1 DFQATT and CDR2 SNEGSKA (reference sequence). The covered CDR3 bases are TGCAGTGCCTTGACCGCGGGGTTGGAGACC. Residues: CSALTAGLET. The CDR3, in full, reads CSALTAGLETQYF.

Turning to this clone: The read halts 3 residues ahead of the CDR3 end, with the missing end drawn from the germline J gene. The chain has TRBV2 and TRBJ2-4; TRBD2 agrees at 8 bases. This CDR3 region has 14 residues. Germline V gene data show CDR1 as SNHLY and CDR2 as FYNNEI. The ends lost 6 bases at V and 7 bases at J; junction bases unmatched: 8. CDR3: CASSTGTSGNIQYF. The CDR3 bases that were read are TGTGCCAGCAGCACCGGGACTAGTGGTAACATT.

Concerning this clone: Read coverage stops 3 residues before the CDR3 terminus; the germline J gene supplies the remainder. The V and J genes are TRBV19 and TRBJ2-3, with TRBD1 as a possible D gene (6 bases). The CDR3 sequence is 13 residues long. Trimming removed 7 bases at V and 2 bases at J, with 10 bases between. Germline values: CDR1 LNHDA, CDR2 SQIVND (reference sequence). The sequenced part of the CDR3 DNA is TGTGCCAGTACCCGGACAGACACAGATACG. It codes for CASTRTDTDT. The full CDR3 protein is CASTRTDTDTQYF. The full variable domain, with the rest looked up from reference TRBV19 and TRBJ2-3, is DGGITQSPKYLFRKEGQNVTLSCEQNLNHDAMYWYRQDPGQGLRLIYYSQIVNDFQKGDIAEGYSVSREKKESFPLTVTSAQKNPTAFYLCASTRTDTDTQYFGPGTRLTVL.